This T cell receptor beta chain was retrieved from a study of cytomegalovirus exposure and HLA in healthy donors. Study results and limitations: Donor immune exposure was known only as CMV serostatus. Per a later analysis, 15,000 to 20,000 TCR beta sequences showed association with HLA alleles at 0.05 false discovery rate.

Trimming pared 5 bases from V and 0 bases from J, leaving 12 bases between. Germline CDR1 is LGHNT and CDR2 is FRNRAP. The CDR3 has 15 amino acids. About this clone itself: What it recognizes is unknown. This specimen includes other DNA sequences encoding the same CDR3.

The PCR contained 60 Vbeta and 13 Jbeta primers. TCRdb's copy holds only in-frame clones and misses some; the assay was immunoSEQ multiplex PCR. Here the sample spans about 97,000 clones, about 74% being singletons. V gene TRBV12-5 combines with J gene TRBJ2-3; tentative D call: TRBD1 (5 bases). The material sequenced was PBMCs. The source is a male donor in good health and CMV-seropositive. CDR3 in DNA: TGTGCTAGTGGTCTGTTTCAGGGAAGCACAGATACGCAGTATTTT. As protein: CASGLFQGSTDTQYF.